These 5 T cell receptor beta chains came from one sample sequenced in a study of cytomegalovirus exposure and HLA in healthy donors. Clones were read by immunoSEQ multiplex PCR, and TCRdb kept only the in-frame ones, dropping some. The data show 150,000 to 200,000 clones, with about 88% seen just once and 2.5% to 3% held by the top ten. The sequenced material came from PBMCs. The receptors here all came from a man younger than 35 in good health and CMV-seronegative.

The chain has TRBV11-2 and TRBJ2-7; TRBD1 is a possible D gene (7 bases). This CDR3 is built from 16 residues. Germline V CDR1 and CDR2: SGHAT, FQNNGV. V was cut by 1 base and J by 3 bases, with 16 bases left in between. The DNA of the CDR3 is TGTGCCAGCAGCTTAGTAGGCGGGACAGAGAACTACGAGCAGTACGTC. Amino acids: CASSLVGGTENYEQYV.

The chain has TRBV7-9 and TRBJ2-7; 12 nucleotides align to TRBD2. The germline V gene encodes CDR1 SEHNR and CDR2 FQNEAQ (reference sequence). This CDR3 region has 14 residues. With 4 bases clipped from V and 6 bases from J, the junction kept 4 bases outside the gene matches. Written as DNA, the CDR3 is TGTGCCAGCAGCTATGGACTAGCGGGATCCGAGCAGTACTTC. Its protein is CASSYGLAGSEQYF.

The V call is TRBV11-3, the J call TRBJ2-3; D is perhaps TRBD2 (7 bases). Trimming removed 3 bases from V and 2 bases from J, with 12 bases in between. The CDR3 has 15 amino acids. The germline V gene encodes CDR1 SGHNT and CDR2 YENEEA. CDR3 amino acids: CASSLRGGDTDTQYF. In nucleotides, the CDR3 is TGTGCCAGCAGCTTGAGGGGGGGGGACACAGATACGCAGTATTTT.

This clone is a singleton in its sample. This rearrangement joins TRBV7-8 to TRBJ2-1; 10 nucleotides agree with TRBD1. V lost 5 bases, J lost 8 bases, and 6 bases stayed unmatched. CDR1 is SGHVS, CDR2 FQNEAQ, per germline. The CDR3 is 14 residues long. CDR3 in DNA: TGTGCCAGCAGCCGGACGACAGGGGGCGATGAGCAGTTCTTC. Translated: CASSRTTGGDEQFF.

The gene calls are TRBV6-6 and TRBJ2-5; perhaps TRBD2 as D (6 bases). Trimming left V 0 bases short and J 7 bases short, with 18 bases between. Germline V gives CDR1 MNHNY, CDR2 SVGAGI (reference sequence). This CDR3 contains 16 residues. This CDR3 reads CASSYSKTPRRGTQYF. CDR3 sequence (DNA): TGTGCCAGCAGTTACTCGAAAACTCCCCGGCGGGGGACCCAGTACTTC.